These 9 T cell receptor beta chains were all obtained from the same sample, sequenced in a study of cytomegalovirus exposure and HLA in healthy donors. The PCR had 60 Vbeta and 13 Jbeta primers. Here immunoSEQ multiplex PCR was the method, and the copy in TCRdb shows in-frame clones only, minus some. The table has 150,000 to 180,000 clones, approximately 80% seen once. Sequences were obtained from PBMCs. Receptors were obtained from a man aged 25-45 years in good health and CMV-seropositive.

The chain recombines TRBV4-1 with TRBJ2-3; 10 bases match TRBD2. The junction had 5 bases not matched to a gene; V was cut back by 4 bases and J by 1 base. The germline gives CDR1 MGHRA, CDR2 YSYEKL. CDR3 length: 16 amino acids. CDR3 loop: CASSRAGTSGTDTQYF. In nucleotides, the CDR3 is TGCGCCAGCAGCCGGGCCGGGACTAGCGGCACAGATACGCAGTATTTT.

This chain joins TRBV15 and TRBJ2-1; TRBD2 aligns across 8 bases. V shed 1 base and J 8 bases; nucleotides not matched to a gene: 7. The CDR3 spans 15 residues. Germline values: CDR1 LNHNV, CDR2 YYDKDF (reference sequence). CDR3 in amino acids: CATSRVSGKGDEQFF. In DNA form, the CDR3 reads TGTGCCACCAGCAGAGTTAGCGGGAAGGGGGATGAGCAGTTCTTC. Combining the CDR3 with reference TRBV15 and TRBJ2-1 gives the whole variable domain DAMVIQNPRYQVTQFGKPVTLSCSQTLNHNVMYWYQQKSSQAPKLLFHYYDKDFNNEADTPDNFQSRRPNTSFCFLDIRSPGLGDTAMYLCATSRVSGKGDEQFFGPGTRLTVL.

The chain is built from TRBV7-8 and TRBJ2-5; 7 bases agree with TRBD1. The tail of the sequence fits TRBJ2-7 better, so the J call may be wrong. This CDR3 region has 14 residues. The germline V gene has CDR1 SGHVS and CDR2 FQNEAQ. CDR3 nucleotides: TGTGCCAGCAGCCAGACAGGGTTTGGAAACGAGCAGTACTTC. Its protein is CASSQTGFGNEQYF.

The rearrangement uses TRBV2 and TRBJ1-2, with a possible D match to TRBD1 (5 bases). Germline CDR1 and CDR2: SNHLY and FYNNEI. V lost 8 bases and J 5 bases, leaving 24 bases between the germline ends. The CDR3 loop spans 16 amino acids. The CDR3 protein is CASLNPELGAIYGYTF. As DNA, the CDR3 is TGTGCCAGCCTGAATCCTGAGTTAGGGGCAATATATGGCTACACCTTC.

The gene calls are TRBV7-9 and TRBJ2-1, with 13 bases lining up with TRBD2. The CDR3 consists of 15 residues. Germline CDR1 is SEHNR and CDR2 is FQNEAQ (reference sequence). Trimming removed 5 bases from V and 13 bases from J; junction bases left unmatched: 11. The CDR3 DNA reads TGTGCCAGCAGCACTAGCGGGAGGGCCCACTCTTTCCAGTTCTTC. Amino acids: CASSTSGRAHSFQFF.

The chain combines TRBV27 with TRBJ1-4, with 9 bases fitting TRBD1. The CDR3 is made up of 13 amino acids. Per germline, CDR1 MNHEY and CDR2 SMNVEV (reference sequence). Germline trimming cut 6 bases from V and 7 bases from J; bases unmatched to any gene: 3. Here the CDR3 reads CASSRDRVEKLFF. CDR3 in DNA: TGTGCCAGCAGCCGGGACAGGGTTGAAAAACTGTTTTTT.

The V gene is TRBV7-2, the J gene TRBJ2-7; TRBD1 matches at 8 bases. J was trimmed by 7 bases and V by 5 bases; bases with no gene match: 13. The germline V gene encodes CDR1 SGHTA and CDR2 FQGNSA. This CDR3 is built from 15 residues. The CDR3 loop reads CASSPTQGAVWEQYF. CDR3 sequence (DNA): TGTGCCAGCAGCCCCACCCAGGGGGCGGTGTGGGAGCAGTACTTC.

The chain combines TRBV28 with TRBJ2-5, with 12 nucleotides matching TRBD1. With V trimmed by 4 bases and J by 5 bases, 8 bases remained unmatched. CDR3 length equals 16 residues. CDR1 and CDR2 from the germline V gene are MDHEN and SYDVKM. CDR3 DNA: TGTGCCAGCAGTTCCTCCGGGACAGGGGGCGTGGAGACCCAGTACTTC. It specifies CASSSSGTGGVETQYF.

The chain recombines TRBV19 with TRBJ1-5; the D gene is possibly TRBD1 (6 bases). The CDR3 length is 16 residues. Germline CDR1 is LNHDA and CDR2 is SQIVND (reference sequence). V was clipped by 1 base and J by 5 bases, with 15 bases between them. The CDR3 DNA reads TGTGCCAGTAGTATAGGAGGGGGGGAGGGCGATCAGCCCCAGCATTTT. Its translation is CASSIGGGEGDQPQHF.